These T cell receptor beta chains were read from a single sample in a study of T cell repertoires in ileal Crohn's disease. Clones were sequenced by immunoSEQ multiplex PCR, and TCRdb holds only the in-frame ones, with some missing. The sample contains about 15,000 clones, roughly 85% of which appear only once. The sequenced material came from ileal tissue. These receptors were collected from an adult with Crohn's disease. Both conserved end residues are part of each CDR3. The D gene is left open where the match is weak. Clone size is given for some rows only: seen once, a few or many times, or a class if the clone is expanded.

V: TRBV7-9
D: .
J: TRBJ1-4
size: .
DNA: TGTGCCAGCAGCCCCGAGGGAAACACTGCAACTAATGAAAAACTGTTTTTT
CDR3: CASSPEGNTATNEKLFF

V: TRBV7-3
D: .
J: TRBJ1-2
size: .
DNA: TGTGCCAGCAGCTTAGATGGGAGGGGGGTCTATGGCTACACCTTC
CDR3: CASSLDGRGVYGYTF

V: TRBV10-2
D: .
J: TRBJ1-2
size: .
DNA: TGCGCCAGCAGTGAGTTGTCTAACGGGGGCTACACCTTC
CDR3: CASSELSNGGYTF

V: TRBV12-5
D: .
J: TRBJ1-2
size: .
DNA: TGTGCTAGTGCCCCCGGGGGGGCCTATGGCTACACCTTC
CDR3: CASAPGGAYGYTF

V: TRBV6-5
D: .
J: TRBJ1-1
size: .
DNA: TGTGCCAGCAGACTTACAGAGAACACTGAAGCTTTCTTT
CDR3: CASRLTENTEAFF

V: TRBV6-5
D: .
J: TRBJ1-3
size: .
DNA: TGTGCCAGCAGGGGAGGCCGAGACACCATATATTTT
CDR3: CASRGGRDTIYF

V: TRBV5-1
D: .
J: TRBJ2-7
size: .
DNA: TGCGCCAGCAGCCGGACAGCGAGCTCCTACGAGCAGTACTTC
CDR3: CASSRTASSYEQYF

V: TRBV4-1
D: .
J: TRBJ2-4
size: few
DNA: TGCGCCAGCAGCCTCGGCGAAAGAGCAGGCTCGAGAAACATTCAGTACTTC
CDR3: CASSLGERAGSRNIQYF

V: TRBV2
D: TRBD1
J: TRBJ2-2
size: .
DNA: TGTGCCAGCAGTGGACAGGGGGGAGGCACCGGGGAGCTGTTTTTT
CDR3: CASSGQGGGTGELFF

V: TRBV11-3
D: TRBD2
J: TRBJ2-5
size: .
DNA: TGTGCCAGCAGCCGCGGGGGAGAGACCCAGTACTTC
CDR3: CASSRGGETQYF

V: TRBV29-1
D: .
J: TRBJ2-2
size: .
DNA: TGCAGCGTCCCTCGGTGGGGGGAGGACGGGGAGCTGTTTTTT
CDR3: CSVPRWGEDGELFF

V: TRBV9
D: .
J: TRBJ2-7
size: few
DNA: TGTGCCAGCAGCGTAGCGGGCGGGGACTCCCTCCCCTACGAGCAGTACTTC
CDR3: CASSVAGGDSLPYEQYF

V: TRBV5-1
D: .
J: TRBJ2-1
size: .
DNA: TGCGCCAGCAGCCTACCCCTTAGCGGTTCATACAATGAGCAGTTCTTC
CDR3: CASSLPLSGSYNEQFF

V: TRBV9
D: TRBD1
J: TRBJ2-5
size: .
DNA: TGTGCCAGCAGCTCGCGGACAGGGTTAGGAGGAGAGACCCAGTACTTC
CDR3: CASSSRTGLGGETQYF

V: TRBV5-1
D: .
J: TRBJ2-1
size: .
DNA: TGCGCCAGCAGCAGCCAGGGGGGCCCCTACAATGAGCAGTTCTTC
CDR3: CASSSQGGPYNEQFF

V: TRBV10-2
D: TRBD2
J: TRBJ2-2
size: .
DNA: TGCGCCAGCTGGCCTAGCGGGGGGGCCGTGGCCGGGGAGCTGTTTTTT
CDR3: CASWPSGGAVAGELFF

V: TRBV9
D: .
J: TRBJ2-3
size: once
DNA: TGTGCCAGCAGCCCAGATGGGGGGAGCACAGATACGCAGTATTTT
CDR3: CASSPDGGSTDTQYF

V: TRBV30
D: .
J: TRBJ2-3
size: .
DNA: TGTGCCTGGAGTGTCCCGAGCCCCCCAGATACGCAGTATTTT
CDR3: CAWSVPSPPDTQYF